Shown below are 32 T cell receptor beta chains from a single sample sequenced in a study of control samples from healthy donors and cancer patients. TCRdb keeps only in-frame clones here, not all; method: immunoSEQ multiplex PCR. In the table there are some 120,000 clones, 89% of which are singletons. The sequencing input was blood. The origin of the receptors is a man over 45 in good health.

This chain connects TRBV12-5 to TRBJ2-5, with 8 bases lining up with TRBD1. Germline V gives CDR1 LGHNT, CDR2 FRNRAP. The CDR3 spans 15 residues. Trimming at V came to 3 bases and at J to 1 base, leaving 4 bases not matched to a gene. CDR3 region: CASGFGQGSQETQYF. The DNA of the CDR3 is TGTGCTAGTGGTTTTGGACAGGGAAGCCAAGAGACCCAGTACTTC.

In its sample, this clone was seen once. This chain connects TRBV11-2 to TRBJ1-3; possible D gene TRBD1, 5 bases. Germline CDR1 and CDR2: SGHAT and FQNNGV. This CDR3 region has 16 residues. The V end was cut by 1 base, the J end by 0 bases, with 10 bases between. DNA for the CDR3: TGTGCCAGCAGCTTAGCTGGGGCCCCCTCTGGAAACACCATATATTTT. Its protein product is CASSLAGAPSGNTIYF.

V is TRBV2 and J is TRBJ2-7; a possible D gene is TRBD1 (5 bases). Trimming cost V 10 bases and J 6 bases, with 19 bases left between them. The CDR3 is made up of 13 amino acids. CDR1 is SNHLY and CDR2 is FYNNEI in the germline V gene. The CDR3 loop reads CATGSQGTGEQYF. CDR3 DNA sequence: TGTGCCACTGGCAGTCAGGGAACGGGCGAGCAGTACTTC. The full variable domain, rest sourced from reference TRBV2 and TRBJ2-7, is EPEVTQTPSHQVTQMGQEVILRCVPISNHLYFYWYRQILGQKVEFLVSFYNNEISEKSEIFDDQFSVERPDGSNFTLKIRSTKLEDSAMYFCATGSQGTGEQYFGPGTRLTVT.

CDR3 protein: CASSGGRTGGRSYNEQFF. CDR3 DNA: TGTGCCAGCAGCGGGGGGCGAACAGGGGGCAGGTCCTACAATGAGCAGTTCTTC. V and J are TRBV5-4 and TRBJ2-1; 9 nucleotides align to TRBD1. Germline CDR1 is SGHNT and CDR2 is YYREEE (reference sequence). J lost 1 base, V lost 4 bases, and 12 bases had no gene match. CDR3 length: 18 residues.

This clone was picked up one time. V gene TRBV24-1 combines with J gene TRBJ2-5, with D tentatively TRBD1 (5 bases). The CDR3 is 13 residues long. The ends were cut back, 5 bases at V and 3 bases at J, with 9 bases in the middle. Germline V gene sequence: CDR1 KGHDR, CDR2 SFDVKD. The CDR3 DNA reads TGTGCCACCAGTGCCCCGACAGAAGAGACCCAGTACTTC. It codes for CATSAPTEETQYF.

This clone was seen a single time. The CDR3 here is CSANDGGEKEKLFF. The DNA of the CDR3 is TGCAGTGCTAATGACGGGGGCGAGAAAGAAAAACTGTTTTTT. The V and J genes are TRBV20-1 and TRBJ1-4; D may be TRBD1 (6 bases). V lost 4 bases and J 8 bases, leaving 17 bases between the germline ends. Looked up from germline, CDR1 is DFQATT and CDR2 is SNEGSKA (reference sequence). The length of the CDR3 is 14 residues.

This clone was detected once. The genes are TRBV2 and TRBJ1-4, with 8 bases fitting TRBD1. CDR3 length: 14 residues. J lost 8 bases, V lost 7 bases, and 9 bases had no gene match. The germline CDR1 and CDR2 sequences are SNHLY and FYNNEI. This CDR3 is CASTLDRDQEKLFF. CDR3 bases: TGTGCCAGCACCTTGGACAGGGATCAGGAAAAACTGTTTTTT.

V usage is TRBV3-1 (or the pseudogene TRBV3-2) and J usage is TRBJ2-5; no clear D gene. The germline V gene has CDR1 LGHDT and CDR2 YNNKEL (reference sequence). V lost 4 bases and J 1 base, leaving 7 bases between the germline ends. The CDR3 extends over 13 amino acids. The CDR3: CASSLGSQETQYF. The CDR3 DNA reads as TGTGCCAGCAGCCTTGGCAGCCAAGAGACCCAGTACTTC.

J is TRBJ2-7 and V is TRBV5-1; D possibly uses TRBD1 or TRBD2 (6 bases each). The CDR3 is made up of 16 amino acids. Per the germline V gene, CDR1 is SGHRS and CDR2 is YFSETQ. Trimming pared 3 bases from V and 7 bases from J, leaving 23 bases between. CDR3 residues: CASSWGRDGFLGEQYF. The CDR3 nucleotides read TGCGCCAGCAGCTGGGGGCGGGACGGATTTTTGGGGGAGCAGTACTTC.

CDR3 residues: CASSPLPEETQYF. CDR3 nucleotide sequence: TGTGCCAGCTCCCCCCTCCCCGAGGAGACCCAGTACTTC. This chain joins TRBV18 and TRBJ2-5; D is uncertain. Germline CDR1 reads KGHSH; CDR2 reads LQKENI. Trimming took 6 bases from V and 5 from J, leaving 13 bases between them. The CDR3 sequence is 13 residues long.

The chain recombines TRBV4-3 with TRBJ1-2; D not resolved. This CDR3 is 13 amino acids long. Trimming left V 4 bases short and J 4 bases short, with 10 bases between. From germline, CDR1 is LGHNA and CDR2 YSLEER. The CDR3 protein is CASSPDGTYGYTF. CDR3 nucleotide sequence: TGCGCCAGCAGCCCGGACGGAACCTATGGCTACACCTTC.

V usage is TRBV3-1 (or the pseudogene TRBV3-2) and J usage is TRBJ1-2; 10 bases agree with TRBD1. The CDR3 has 15 residues. CDR1 and CDR2 from the germline V gene are LGHDT and YNNKEL (reference sequence). V gave up 1 base and J gave up 7 bases; unmatched junction bases: 6. Written as DNA, the CDR3 is TGTGCCAGCAGCCAAGGGGCGGGACAGGGGAGTGGCTACACCTTC. Its translation: CASSQGAGQGSGYTF.

V usage is TRBV5-1 and J usage is TRBJ2-7; D possibly uses TRBD1 or TRBD2 (5 bases each). Looked up from germline, CDR1 is SGHRS and CDR2 is YFSETQ. Trimming cost V 4 bases and J 1 base, with 18 bases left between them. The CDR3 is 16 residues long. The CDR3 loop is CASSLTPGALSYEQYF. The CDR3, as DNA: TGCGCCAGCAGCCTTACCCCCGGGGCCTTGTCCTACGAGCAGTACTTC.

This sequence joins TRBV5-6 and TRBJ2-2; maybe TRBD1 (6 bases). Deletions cut 1 base from V and 7 bases from J, with 20 bases between. The germline V gene encodes CDR1 SGHDT and CDR2 YYEEEE. The CDR3 runs 17 residues. CDR3: CASSLPRGLLGDGELFF. CDR3 nucleotides: TGTGCCAGCAGCTTGCCCAGGGGTCTCCTTGGGGACGGGGAGCTGTTTTTT.

The rearrangement links TRBV7-2 to TRBJ2-1, with unresolved D. This CDR3 region has 14 residues. The V end lost 8 bases, the J end lost 0 bases, and 11 bases lay between the germline ends. The germline V gene encodes CDR1 SGHTA and CDR2 FQGNSA. This CDR3 reads CASGLRSSYNEQFF. The CDR3 nucleotides are TGTGCCAGCGGGCTCAGGAGCTCCTACAATGAGCAGTTCTTC.

The chain is built from TRBV5-6 and TRBJ2-3; D is unresolved. V was trimmed by 1 base and J by 0 bases, leaving 9 bases between them. CDR3 length: 15 residues. Germline lookup yields CDR1 SGHDT and CDR2 YYEEEE. The chain's CDR3 is CASSLIYTSTDTQYF. In DNA, the CDR3 is TGTGCCAGCAGCTTGATATATACTAGCACAGATACGCAGTATTTT.

The rearrangement joins TRBV5-1 to TRBJ2-2; D is unclear. Germline-derived CDR1 and CDR2 are SGHRS and YFSETQ. The CDR3 covers 14 residues. The germline V and J ends were trimmed by 4 bases and 1 base, with 8 bases remaining between them. DNA of the CDR3: TGCGCCAGCAGCAAGGACGGGAACACCGGGGAGCTGTTTTTT. This encodes CASSKDGNTGELFF.

V usage is TRBV10-3 and J usage is TRBJ2-2; TRBD1 aligns across 10 bases. Trimming removed 7 bases from V and 5 bases from J; junction bases left unmatched: 7. CDR3 length equals 15 residues. Germline values: CDR1 ENHRY, CDR2 SYGVKD. CDR3 residues: CAIKNGTGVTGELFF. As DNA, the CDR3 is TGTGCCATCAAGAATGGGACAGGGGTAACCGGGGAGCTGTTTTTT.

The rearrangement uses TRBV14 and TRBJ1-4; 9 nucleotides match TRBD1. Trimming removed 2 bases from V and 4 bases from J; junction bases left unmatched: 5. The CDR3 extends over 16 amino acids. The germline CDR1 and CDR2 sequences are SGHDN and FVKESK. Written as DNA, the CDR3 is TGTGCCAGCAGCCAATTGGGACAGGGACTTAATGAAAAACTGTTTTTT. It yields the protein CASSQLGQGLNEKLFF.

The chain recombines TRBV5-4 with TRBJ1-2, with 8 bases aligning to TRBD1. The CDR3 runs to 17 residues. Germline CDR1 reads SGHNT; CDR2 reads YYREEE (reference sequence). With 0 bases clipped from V and 0 bases from J, the junction kept 7 bases outside the gene matches. CDR3 sequence (DNA): TGTGCCAGCAGCTTGGGCGGGACAGGATCTTCTAACTATGGCTACACCTTC. The encoded protein is CASSLGGTGSSNYGYTF. Full variable domain (remainder filled in from reference TRBV5-4 and TRBJ1-2): ETGVTQSPTHLIKTRGQQVTLRCSSQSGHNTVSWYQQALGQGPQFIFQYYREEENGRGNFPPRFSGLQFPNYSSELNVNALELDDSALYLCASSLGGTGSSNYGYTFGSGTRLTVV.

The V gene is TRBV5-4, the J gene TRBJ2-4; 10 bases align to TRBD1. Trimming cost V 4 bases and J 2 bases; bases outside gene matches: 9. Germline CDR1 reads SGHNT; CDR2 reads YYREEE (reference sequence). The CDR3 covers 17 residues. CDR3 sequence (DNA): TGTGCCAGCAGCGCCCTCCCGGACAGGGGGACCAAAAACATTCAGTACTTC. Amino acid sequence: CASSALPDRGTKNIQYF.

The V and J genes are TRBV18 and TRBJ2-7; D is unresolved. This CDR3 has 12 residues. V was pared by 0 bases and J by 7 bases, with 7 bases between. The V gene's germline CDR1 is KGHSH and CDR2 LQKENI. The CDR3 DNA sequence: TGTGCCAGCTCACCACCCGTGGGGGAGCAGTACTTC. Translating gives CASSPPVGEQYF.

The rearrangement links TRBV4-1 to TRBJ1-5, with D maybe TRBD1 (6 bases). V was pared by 0 bases and J by 11 bases, with 14 bases between. CDR3 size: 14 residues. In germline, CDR1 is MGHRA, CDR2 YSYEKL. The chain's CDR3 is CASSQDLGQPAQHF. In nucleotides, the CDR3 is TGCGCCAGCAGCCAAGATCTTGGACAGCCCGCCCAGCATTTT.

This chain connects TRBV12-3 or TRBV12-4 to TRBJ2-5; tentatively, D is TRBD1 (5 bases). Trimming cost V 5 bases and J 4 bases, with 8 bases left between them. The CDR3 runs to 12 residues. For the CDR3, the DNA is TGTGCCAGCAGTGACAGCACAGAGACCCAGTACTTC. Protein sequence: CASSDSTETQYF.

There are a few counts of this clone. V gene TRBV30 combines with J gene TRBJ1-5; D gene unclear. With 0 bases removed from V and 7 bases from J, the gap between germline ends came to 16 bases. This CDR3 has 15 residues. Germline V gene lookup returns CDR1 GTSNPN and CDR2 SVGIG (reference sequence). DNA for the CDR3: TGTGCCTGGAGTGTAAGTGGTTCCCGGGAACAGCCCCAGCATTTT. Residues: CAWSVSGSREQPQHF.

The chain links TRBV7-2 to TRBJ1-1; 8 positions agree with TRBD1. V shed 3 bases, J shed 9 bases, and the junction held 6 bases outside the gene matches. This CDR3 is 13 amino acids long. Germline V gives CDR1 SGHTA, CDR2 FQGNSA. CDR3 sequence: CASSFMDRAKAFF. The CDR3, as DNA: TGTGCCAGCAGCTTCATGGACAGGGCAAAAGCTTTCTTT.

The genes are TRBV12-5 and TRBJ1-3; D unclear. Germline V gene sequence: CDR1 LGHNT, CDR2 FRNRAP. V dropped 7 bases and J dropped 4 bases, with 8 bases sitting between them. This CDR3 is built from 12 residues. The CDR3 DNA follows: TGTGCTAGTGCCACAGAGGGAAACACCATATATTTT. Residues: CASATEGNTIYF.

The V and J genes are TRBV4-1 and TRBJ2-7, with 9 bases that match TRBD2. Germline assignment: CDR1 MGHRA and CDR2 YSYEKL. Unmatched junction bases numbered 5, after V lost 4 bases and J lost 4 bases. CDR3 length equals 14 residues. Written as DNA, the CDR3 is TGCGCCAGCAGCCCCGGCGGGGGGGGATACGAGCAGTACTTC. The encoded protein is CASSPGGGGYEQYF.

This clone was recorded a few times. The J gene is TRBJ1-5, the V gene TRBV7-2, with D tentatively TRBD1 (6 bases). CDR1 and CDR2 (germline): SGHTA, FQGNSA. Deletions cut 3 bases from V and 3 bases from J, with 9 bases between. The CDR3 runs to 14 residues. The CDR3 spells CASSFGQNNQPQHF. In DNA, the CDR3 is TGTGCCAGCAGCTTCGGACAGAACAATCAGCCCCAGCATTTT. Filled out from reference TRBV7-2 and TRBJ1-5, the complete variable domain reads GAGVSQSPSNKVTEKGKDVELRCDPISGHTALYWYRQSLGQGLEFLIYFQGNSAPDKSGLPSDRFSAERTGGSVSTLTIQRTQQEDSAVYLCASSFGQNNQPQHFGDGTRLSIL.

In regard to this clone: The sample holds other DNA sequences that translate to the same CDR3. The rearrangement links TRBV4-3 to TRBJ1-2; D not resolved. Germline CDR1 and CDR2: LGHNA and YSLEER. The CDR3 consists of 14 residues. V dropped 1 base and J dropped 1 base, with 7 bases sitting between them. The CDR3 loop is CASSQGGVNYGYTF. CDR3 DNA sequence: TGCGCCAGCAGCCAAGGAGGTGTTAACTATGGCTACACCTTC.

This rearrangement joins TRBV2 to TRBJ1-6; perhaps TRBD1 as D (5 bases). Trimming pared 2 bases from V and 10 bases from J, leaving 15 bases between. Germline V CDR1 and CDR2: SNHLY, FYNNEI. This CDR3 comprises 15 residues. CDR3 region: CASSEWAREESPLHF. The CDR3 DNA sequence: TGTGCCAGCAGTGAATGGGCCAGGGAAGAATCACCCCTCCACTTT.

This chain uses TRBV4-2 with TRBJ2-7, with 11 positions matching TRBD1. Germline trimming cut 4 bases from V and 2 bases from J; bases unmatched to any gene: 4. CDR3 length: 15 residues. Germline-derived CDR1 and CDR2 are LGHNA and YNFKEQ. The CDR3 region has the DNA TGTGCCAGCAGCCTTCCGGGACAGGGGGCCTACGAGCAGTACTTC. Its protein product is CASSLPGQGAYEQYF.